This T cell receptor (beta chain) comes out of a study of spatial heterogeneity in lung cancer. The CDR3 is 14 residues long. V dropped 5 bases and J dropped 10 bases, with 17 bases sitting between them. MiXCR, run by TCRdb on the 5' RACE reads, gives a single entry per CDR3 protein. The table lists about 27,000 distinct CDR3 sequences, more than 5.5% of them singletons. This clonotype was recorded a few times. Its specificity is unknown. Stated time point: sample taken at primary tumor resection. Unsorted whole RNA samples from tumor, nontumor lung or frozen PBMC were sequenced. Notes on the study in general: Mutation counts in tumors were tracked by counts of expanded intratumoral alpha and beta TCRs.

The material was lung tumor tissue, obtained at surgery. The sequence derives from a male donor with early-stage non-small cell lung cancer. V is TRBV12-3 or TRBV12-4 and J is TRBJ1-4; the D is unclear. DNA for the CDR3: TGTGCCAGCAGTCTCGACAAGGCCCCGGGAAAACTGTTTTTT. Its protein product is CASSLDKAPGKLFF.